This T cell receptor beta chain stems from a study of OX40 agonist ivuxolimab in advanced cancers. Generated by immunoSEQ multiplex PCR, the TCRdb table keeps only in-frame clones and is missing some. The table lists about 110,000 clones, 80% to 95% of them singletons, with approximately 0.69% in the top ten. Sampling of blood occurred at baseline, cycle 4 day 1, and cycle 7 day 1. In regard to this clone: No antigen is known for it.

Germline CDR1 reads SGHDT; CDR2 reads YYEEEE. V was cut by 0 bases and J by 5 bases, with 13 bases left in between. The CDR3 contains 15 residues. General study results and limits: Blood T cells, both CD4+ and CD8+, expanded clonally by week 6 at 0.1 to 3.0 mg/kg. The investigators did not determine what antigen specificity the expanded peripheral T cells had. In the 0.1-3.0 mg/kg groups, partial responders showed among the lowest expansion.

Sequences were derived from CD4+ or CD8+ T cells sorted from blood, sampled in a trial of the OX40 agonist ivuxolimab. This receptor was identified in an adult with an advanced solid tumor such as melanoma, head and neck, liver or kidney cancer. This chain links TRBV5-6 with TRBJ2-3; possible D gene TRBD2, 6 bases. CDR3 nucleotides: TGTGCCAGCAGCTTGGCCCTGACTAGGGGAGATACGCAGTATTTT. This sequence encodes CASSLALTRGDTQYF. Combining the CDR3 with reference TRBV5-6 and TRBJ2-3 gives the whole variable domain DAGVTQSPTHLIKTRGQQVTLRCSPKSGHDTVSWYQQALGQGPQFIFQYYEEEERQRGNFPDRFSGHQFPNYSSELNVNALLLGDSALYLCASSLALTRGDTQYFGPGTRLTVL.